A selection of T cell receptor beta chains follows, all from one sample in a study of T cell repertoires in cytomegalovirus infection. TCRdb re-derived calls from the reads in MiXCR, one entry per CDR3 protein. The repertoire consists of about 180,000 distinct CDR3 sequences, with about 18% occurring once and the leading ten covering roughly 24%. The source material was CD8+ T cells from PBMCs. The receptor set was obtained from a human donor in good health (CMV status not recorded). Some clones in this sample may be carry-over from other donors' samples. Both conserved end residues are part of each CDR3. The D gene is left open where the match is weak. Clone size is shown for a subset of rows, as once, few, many or a class of expanded clone.

abundance	d_gene	len	v_gene	j_gene	CDR3nt	CDR3aa
once	.	13	TRBV12-3/TRBV12-4	TRBJ1-1	TGTGCCAGCAGTTTAGACCCTCTGGCCCTGGCTTTCTTT	CASSLDPLALAFF
.	TRBD1	15	TRBV24-1	TRBJ2-3	TGTGCCACCAGTGATCCGACAGGGGGCAGGGATACGCAGTATTTT	CATSDPTGGRDTQYF
few	.	15	TRBV6-2/TRBV6-3	TRBJ2-4	TGTGCCAGCAGTTACGGGAATCTAGGCAAAAACATTCAGTACTTC	CASSYGNLGKNIQYF
few	.	15	TRBV11-2	TRBJ1-1	TGTGCCAGCAGCTTAGCGGCAGGGATGAACACTGAAGCTTTCTTT	CASSLAAGMNTEAFF
.	TRBD1	16	TRBV28	TRBJ2-5	TGTGCCAGCAGTTCGCTGGGACAGTCCAACCAAGAGACCCAGTACTTC	CASSSLGQSNQETQYF
few	.	15	TRBV7-9	TRBJ2-3	TGTGCCAGCAGCCGGAACTCCTGGACGGCAGATACGCAGTATTTT	CASSRNSWTADTQYF
many	.	16	TRBV6-2/TRBV6-3	TRBJ1-1	TGTGCCAGCAGTATACCCGGACAGAGTGCGAACACTGAAGCTTTCTTT	CASSIPGQSANTEAFF
.	TRBD1	14	TRBV20-1	TRBJ2-7	TGCAGTGCCAAGGGACAGTTAAGCTCCTACGAGCAGTACTTC	CSAKGQLSSYEQYF
.	TRBD1	14	TRBV4-1	TRBJ2-1	TGCGCCAGCAGCCGCCCGGACAGGGGATCCGAGCAGTTCTTC	CASSRPDRGSEQFF
few	TRBD1	12	TRBV28	TRBJ2-7	TGTGCCAGCAGTTTGGGACAGATCGAGCAGTACTTC	CASSLGQIEQYF
few	.	14	TRBV6-2/TRBV6-3	TRBJ1-2	TGTGCCAGCAGTAGAAACAGGGAGATTGATGGCTACACCTTC	CASSRNREIDGYTF
.	TRBD1	15	TRBV7-9	TRBJ1-1	TGTGCCAGCAGCCCCCCTGGCAGGGGGAGGACTGAAGCTTTCTTT	CASSPPGRGRTEAFF
few	TRBD1	17	TRBV7-9	TRBJ1-5	TGTGCCAGCAGCTTAGGGGGACAGGGGGTCGGTAATCAGCCCCAGCATTTT	CASSLGGQGVGNQPQHF
few	.	14	TRBV7-9	TRBJ1-2	TGTGCCAGCAGCTTAACTTTAGGCGAGTATGGCTACACCTTC	CASSLTLGEYGYTF
.	.	15	TRBV27	TRBJ2-1	TGTGCCAGCATCCAGGGGTTCCCCTCCTACAATGAGCAGTTCTTC	CASIQGFPSYNEQFF
many	.	14	TRBV7-2	TRBJ2-7	TGTGCCAGCAGCTTAGCTGAGGGTACCCACGAGCAGTACTTC	CASSLAEGTHEQYF
.	.	13	TRBV7-2	TRBJ2-2	TGTGCCAGCAGCCCTTGGACGACCGGGGAGCTGTTTTTT	CASSPWTTGELFF
.	.	14	TRBV7-8	TRBJ2-7	TGTGCCAGCAGCCTTTTTTCAGAGACACCGGAGCAGTACTTC	CASSLFSETPEQYF
few	.	15	TRBV6-5	TRBJ2-5	TGTGCCAGCAGGGGTCTTGGGACGACGGGAGAGACCCAGTACTTC	CASRGLGTTGETQYF
.	TRBD1	16	TRBV25-1	TRBJ1-2	TGTGCCAGCAGTGAATACTTCGGACAGGGGAATAATGGCTACACCTTC	CASSEYFGQGNNGYTF
.	TRBD1	17	TRBV2	TRBJ1-4	TGTGCCAGCAGTGAAGCAATCCTCAGGGACAGGGTGGGAAAACTGTTTTTT	CASSEAILRDRVGKLFF
many	.	15	TRBV7-2	TRBJ2-1	TGTGCCAGCAGCGGAGTAACCCGCTCCTACAATGAGCAGTTCTTC	CASSGVTRSYNEQFF
.	.	15	TRBV6-2/TRBV6-3	TRBJ2-3	TGTGCCAGCAGCCGGGGACTCGCTCTAACAGATACGCAGTATTTT	CASSRGLALTDTQYF
few	TRBD1	14	TRBV7-8	TRBJ2-5	TGTGCCAGCAGCGCGACAGGGTTCCAAGAGACCCAGTACTTC	CASSATGFQETQYF
few	.	14	TRBV19	TRBJ1-1	TGTGCCAGTAGCACACAGGGTGGGAACACTGAAGCTTTCTTT	CASSTQGGNTEAFF
.	TRBD1	16	TRBV6-5	TRBJ2-1	TGTGCCAGCAGTTACTCGGGGGACAGGCCCTACAATGAGCAGTTCTTC	CASSYSGDRPYNEQFF
few	.	13	TRBV12-3/TRBV12-4	TRBJ1-2	TGTGCCAGCAGTTTCCTGGTCAGCTATGGCTACACCTTC	CASSFLVSYGYTF
.	.	11	TRBV29-1	TRBJ1-1	TGCAGCGGTTCCGAAGGCACTGAAGCTTTCTTT	CSGSEGTEAFF
few	.	14	TRBV20-1	TRBJ1-5	TGCAGTGCCCTCACCGGGGGGTCGAATCAGCCCCAGCATTTT	CSALTGGSNQPQHF